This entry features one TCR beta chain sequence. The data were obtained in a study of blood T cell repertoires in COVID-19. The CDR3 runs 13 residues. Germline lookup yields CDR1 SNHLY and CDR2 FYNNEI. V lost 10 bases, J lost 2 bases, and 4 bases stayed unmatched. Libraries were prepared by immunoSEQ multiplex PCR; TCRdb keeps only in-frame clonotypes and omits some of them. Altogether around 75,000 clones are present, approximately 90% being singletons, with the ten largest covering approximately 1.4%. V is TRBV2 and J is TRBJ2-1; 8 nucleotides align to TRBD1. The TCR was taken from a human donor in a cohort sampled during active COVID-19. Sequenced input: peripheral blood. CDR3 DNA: TGTGCCACAGACAGGGGCCCCTACAATGAGCAGTTCTTC. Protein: CATDRGPYNEQFF.